Included here is one T cell receptor (beta chain) sequence, with context. As yet, its antigen is unknown. The sample comes from a study of Tregs in tolerant kidney transplant recipients. Thawed PBMCs were FACS-sorted into unstimulated CD4+CD25+CD127- regulatory T cells, CD4+CD25- non-regulatory cells, CD4 and CD8 cells. The CDR3 is made up of 16 amino acids. CDR1 SGDLS and CDR2 YYNGEE come from the germline V gene. The ends lost 3 bases at V and 3 bases at J; junction bases unmatched: 10. Clones were read by immunoSEQ multiplex PCR, and TCRdb kept only the in-frame ones, dropping some. The data show roughly 80,000 clones, with 75% to 95% seen just once and about 0.36% held by the top ten. The study, taken as a whole, reports: Changing PCR primers prevented nucleotide comparison between some patients' samples. Donor-specific Treg expansion exceeded global Treg expansion in tolerant patients, suggesting antigen drive.

This TCR was recovered from a human donor who received a combined kidney and bone marrow transplant. This material consisted of Tregs from blood, taken before the transplant. The gene calls are TRBV9 and TRBJ2-3; TRBD1 matches at 7 bases. The CDR3 nucleotides are TGTGCCAGCAGCGCGACCGGACAGGATAGAACAGATACGCAGTATTTT. It specifies CASSATGQDRTDTQYF.